This TCR beta chain was found in a study of memory CD4+ T cells and cytomegalovirus serostatus. Whole-study context: Donors were healthy Belgian adults, 10 or so CMV seropositive and roughly 25 seronegative.

CDR1 and CDR2 (germline): SGHRS, YFSETQ. CDR3 length equals 15 residues. Trimming shortened V by 2 bases and J by 3 bases, and 11 bases separated the two germline ends. Using immunoSEQ multiplex PCR, the repertoire was profiled, and TCRdb retains in-frame clones only, with some absent. Altogether tens of thousands of clones are present, about four fifths being singletons, with the ten largest covering 0.95% to 1.2%. This clone was recorded a few times. Single viable CD3+CD4+CD8-CD45RO+ cells were sorted as the memory CD4+ T cells. Serostatus was set by detecting CMV pp150, pp28, p38, p52 IgG. The specimen was memory CD4+ T cells from blood. This chain joins TRBV5-1 and TRBJ2-2; D ambiguous. The receptor comes from an adult in good health and CMV-seronegative. The CDR3 region is CASSFGQAYTGELFF. CDR3 nucleotides: TGCGCCAGCAGCTTTGGGCAGGCGTACACCGGGGAGCTGTTTTTT.